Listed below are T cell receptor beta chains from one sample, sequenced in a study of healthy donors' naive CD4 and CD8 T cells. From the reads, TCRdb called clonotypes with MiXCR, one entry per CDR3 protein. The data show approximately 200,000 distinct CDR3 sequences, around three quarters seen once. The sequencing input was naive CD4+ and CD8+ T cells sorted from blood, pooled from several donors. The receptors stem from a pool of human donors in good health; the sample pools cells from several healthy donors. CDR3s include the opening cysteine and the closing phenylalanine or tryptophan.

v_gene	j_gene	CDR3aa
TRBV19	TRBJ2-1	CASRLPTSGIGEQFF
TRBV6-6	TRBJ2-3	CASSYQDTQYF
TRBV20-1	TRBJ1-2	CSARDRPGHGYTF
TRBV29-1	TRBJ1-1	CSVEGFSTEAFF
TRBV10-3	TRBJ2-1	CAISEIGRTYNANEQFF
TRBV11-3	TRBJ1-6	CANSLGPGGNSPLHF
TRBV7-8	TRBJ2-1	CASSETTPGAQFF
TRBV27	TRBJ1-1	CASSLATYTEAFF
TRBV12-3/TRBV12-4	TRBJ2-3	CASSILGFSDTQYF
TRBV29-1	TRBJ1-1	CSVGRGGTEAFF
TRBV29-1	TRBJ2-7	CSVEGLQGDPYEQYF
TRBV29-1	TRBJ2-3	CSVSETGTGSTDTQYF
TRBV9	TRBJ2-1	CASSPGQGVDNEQFF
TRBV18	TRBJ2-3	CASSVPSAPTDTQYF
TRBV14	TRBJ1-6	CASSPTKRTGVSPLHF
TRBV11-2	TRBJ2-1	CVSSFHPSSYNEQFF
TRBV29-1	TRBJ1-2	CSVAAQSSYGYTF
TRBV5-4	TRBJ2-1	CASSPRDGEQFF
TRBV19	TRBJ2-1	CASSIENGQGQFF
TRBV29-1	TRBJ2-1	CSVEGRGTYNEQFF
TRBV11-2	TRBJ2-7	CASSLGPGPNYEQYF
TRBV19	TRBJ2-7	CASSIVEAGAYEQYF
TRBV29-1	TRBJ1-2	CSVGAGYGYTF
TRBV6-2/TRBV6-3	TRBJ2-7	CASLPWGGNSYEQYF